The 21 T cell receptor beta chains below come from one sample, sequenced in a study of blood T cell repertoires in COVID-19. Some clones are missing from TCRdb's copy, which holds only in-frame ones; the method was immunoSEQ multiplex PCR. The sample holds roughly 170,000 clones, roughly 90% seen once. The sequencing sample was made of peripheral blood. The source of these receptors is a man between 65 and 79 years old with active or convalescent COVID-19.

This chain connects TRBV11-2 to TRBJ1-1; a weak D match, TRBD1 (5 bases). This CDR3 comprises 14 residues. V dropped 4 bases and J dropped 1 base, with 10 bases sitting between them. Germline CDR1 reads SGHAT; CDR2 reads FQNNGV. For the CDR3, the DNA is TGTGCCAGCAGCTCCAGGCAGGGGAACACTGAAGCTTTCTTT. As protein: CASSSRQGNTEAFF. Drawing the rest from reference TRBV11-2 and TRBJ1-1, the complete variable domain is EAGVAQSPRYKIIEKRQSVAFWCNPISGHATLYWYQQILGQGPKLLIQFQNNGVVDDSQLPKDRFSAERLKGVDSTLKIQPAKLEDSAVYLCASSSRQGNTEAFFGQGTRLTVV.

The chain uses TRBV5-1 and TRBJ1-4, with unresolved D. Germline V gives CDR1 SGHRS, CDR2 YFSETQ. This CDR3 contains 14 residues. With 4 bases removed from V and 7 bases from J, the gap between germline ends came to 14 bases. CDR3 sequence: CASSLWGGSEKLFF. For the CDR3, the DNA is TGCGCCAGCAGCCTGTGGGGAGGGAGTGAAAAACTGTTTTTT. Based on the CDR3 plus reference TRBV5-1 and TRBJ1-4, the full variable domain is KAGVTQTPRYLIKTRGQQVTLSCSPISGHRSVSWYQQTPGQGLQFLFEYFSETQRNKGNFPGRFSGRQFSNSRSEMNVSTLELGDSALYLCASSLWGGSEKLFFGSGTQLSVL.

The genes are TRBV5-1 and TRBJ1-1, with 7 bases identical to TRBD1. V shed 1 base and J 4 bases; nucleotides not matched to a gene: 4. The CDR3 runs to 14 residues. Germline lookup yields CDR1 SGHRS and CDR2 YFSETQ. CDR3 residues: CASSLQQGSTEAFF. The CDR3 DNA sequence: TGCGCCAGCAGCTTGCAACAGGGGAGCACTGAAGCTTTCTTT. Variable domain in full (rest from reference TRBV5-1 and TRBJ1-1): KAGVTQTPRYLIKTRGQQVTLSCSPISGHRSVSWYQQTPGQGLQFLFEYFSETQRNKGNFPGRFSGRQFSNSRSEMNVSTLELGDSALYLCASSLQQGSTEAFFGQGTRLTVV.

This clone showed up just a few times. The V gene is TRBV23-1, the J gene TRBJ2-3; maybe TRBD2 (6 bases). TRBV23-1 is placed among ORFs of uncertain function. The CDR3 length is 16 residues. Deletions cut 8 bases from V and 4 bases from J, with 22 bases between. The CDR3 is CASLLGEAILADTQYF. CDR3 nucleotide sequence: TGCGCCAGCCTACTGGGGGAGGCGATTCTCGCAGATACGCAGTATTTT.

The chain has TRBV5-8 and TRBJ1-5; D gene uncertain. Germline V gene data show CDR1 as SGHTS and CDR2 as YDEGEE. V lost 1 base, J lost 5 bases, and 13 bases lay in between. CDR3 size: 15 residues. This CDR3 is CASSLLDPRDQPQHF. The CDR3 DNA sequence: TGTGCCAGCAGCTTGCTGGACCCGAGGGATCAGCCCCAGCATTTT.

The chain combines TRBV19 with TRBJ2-1, with 10 bases matching TRBD2. Trimming took 7 bases from V and 4 from J; bases not matched to a gene: 7. The CDR3 has 15 residues. Germline V gene sequence: CDR1 LNHDA, CDR2 SQIVND (reference sequence). DNA for the CDR3: TGTGCCAGTAAGAGAGCGGGAGGGCCATACAATGAGCAGTTCTTC. Protein sequence: CASKRAGGPYNEQFF.

This clone was picked up one time. V is TRBV2 and J is TRBJ1-1, with D possibly being TRBD1 (5 bases). Deletions cut 0 bases from V and 3 bases from J, with 8 bases between. CDR3 length: 14 amino acids. Germline CDR1 and CDR2: SNHLY and FYNNEI. CDR3 nucleotides: TGTGCCAGCAGTGAAGCGGGAGGGGACACTGAAGCTTTCTTT. Residues: CASSEAGGDTEAFF. Looking up the rest from reference TRBV2 and TRBJ1-1 gives the full variable domain: EPEVTQTPSHQVTQMGQEVILRCVPISNHLYFYWYRQILGQKVEFLVSFYNNEISEKSEIFDDQFSVERPDGSNFTLKIRSTKLEDSAMYFCASSEAGGDTEAFFGQGTRLTVV.

The chain combines TRBV21-1 with TRBJ1-2; TRBD1, the table's D call, lacks a check against the DNA. TRBV21-1 is classified as a pseudogene. This CDR3 comprises 17 residues. CDR3 coding DNA: TGTGCCAGCAGCAAAGGAATGGGGGCGGTTTTCATCTATGGCTACACCTTC. Translated: CASSKGMGAVFIYGYTF.

The chain links TRBV5-1 to TRBJ2-3, with 7 bases identical to TRBD2. J gave up 0 bases and V 7 bases, and 8 bases lay outside the gene matches. This CDR3 comprises 15 residues. Germline CDR1 and CDR2: SGHRS and YFSETQ. The CDR3 nucleotides read TGCGCCAGCTCGACTAGCAGCTCAAGCACAGATACGCAGTATTTT. The encoded protein is CASSTSSSSTDTQYF. Filled out from reference TRBV5-1 and TRBJ2-3, the complete variable domain reads KAGVTQTPRYLIKTRGQQVTLSCSPISGHRSVSWYQQTPGQGLQFLFEYFSETQRNKGNFPGRFSGRQFSNSRSEMNVSTLELGDSALYLCASSTSSSSTDTQYFGPGTRLTVL.

In this sample, this clone turned up once. This CDR3 is CASSLARSEGAYEQYF. The CDR3 DNA reads as TGCGCCAGCAGCTTGGCTCGATCCGAAGGGGCCTACGAGCAGTACTTC. The rearrangement links TRBV5-1 to TRBJ2-7; TRBD1 is a possible D gene (5 bases). V lost 0 bases and J 2 bases, leaving 15 bases between the germline ends. CDR3 length equals 16 residues. Germline-derived CDR1 and CDR2 are SGHRS and YFSETQ. The whole variable domain, filled in from reference TRBV5-1 and TRBJ2-7, reads KAGVTQTPRYLIKTRGQQVTLSCSPISGHRSVSWYQQTPGQGLQFLFEYFSETQRNKGNFPGRFSGRQFSNSRSEMNVSTLELGDSALYLCASSLARSEGAYEQYFGPGTRLTVT.

V usage is TRBV6-2 or TRBV6-3 and J usage is TRBJ1-5; the match to TRBD1 covers 8 bases. This CDR3 has 15 amino acids. The germline V gene encodes CDR1 MNHEY and CDR2 SVGEGT. Unmatched junction bases numbered 5, after V lost 5 bases and J lost 2 bases. CDR3 DNA: TGTGCCAGCAGTGTTACAGGGGGAGGCAATCAGCCCCAGCATTTT. Protein: CASSVTGGGNQPQHF.

The chain has TRBV5-1 and TRBJ2-2, with D unclear. CDR1 SGHRS and CDR2 YFSETQ come from the germline V gene. V lost 1 base and J 1 base, leaving 8 bases between the germline ends. The CDR3 runs to 15 residues. CDR3 protein: CASSLNAGNTGELFF. DNA of the CDR3: TGCGCCAGCAGCTTGAACGCAGGGAACACCGGGGAGCTGTTTTTT.

This sequence joins TRBV9 and TRBJ1-6; D gene ambiguous. V was clipped by 4 bases and J by 0 bases, with 14 bases between them. The CDR3 is 17 amino acids. From germline, CDR1 is SGDLS and CDR2 YYNGEE. For the CDR3, the DNA is TGTGCCAGCAGCCCCTATGCGGAAAGCTCCTATAATTCACCCCTCCACTTT. This sequence encodes CASSPYAESSYNSPLHF.

This clone has only one observation. V and J are TRBV12-3 or TRBV12-4 and TRBJ1-1; D remains unclear. This CDR3 has 12 residues. V was trimmed by 6 bases and J by 8 bases, leaving 13 bases between them. The CDR3: CASSPGEAEAFF. CDR3 nucleotides: TGTGCCAGCAGCCCAGGTGAAGCCGAAGCTTTCTTT.

The gene calls are TRBV2 and TRBJ2-3; 8 bases match TRBD1. V gave up 4 bases and J gave up 5 bases; unmatched junction bases: 5. CDR3 length equals 14 residues. Germline V gives CDR1 SNHLY, CDR2 FYNNEI. CDR3 coding DNA: TGTGCCAGCAGTGGCGGGACAGGAATAGATACGCAGTATTTT. Protein product: CASSGGTGIDTQYF.

CDR3 bases: TGTGCCAGCAGCCAAACCCACTCCCTGACAGGCCATGGCTACACCTTC. Protein sequence: CASSQTHSLTGHGYTF. This chain links TRBV3-1 (or the pseudogene TRBV3-2) with TRBJ1-2; weak D call: TRBD1 (6 bases). V was shortened by 2 bases and J by 6 bases, with 19 bases between the two germline ends. Looked up from germline, CDR1 is LGHDT and CDR2 is YNNKEL (reference sequence). CDR3 size: 16 residues.

The chain couples TRBV10-3 to TRBJ1-6; 10 bases map to TRBD1. Germline V gives CDR1 ENHRY, CDR2 SYGVKD. This CDR3 has 16 amino acids. After removal of 0 bases from V and 8 bases from J, the junction contained 4 bases not matched to a gene. Here the CDR3 reads CAISESVTGGDSPLHF. The CDR3, as DNA: TGTGCCATCAGTGAGTCGGTGACAGGGGGCGATTCACCCCTCCACTTT.

V usage is TRBV7-2 and J usage is TRBJ1-1, with 9 bases aligning to TRBD1. Germline V gene sequence: CDR1 SGHTA, CDR2 FQGNSA. V lost 5 bases and J lost 6; bases outside the gene matches: 10. This CDR3 spans 15 amino acids. CDR3 coding DNA: TGTGCCAGCAGCCCCGGACAGGGGCAGGTTGCTGAAGCTTTCTTT. This gives the protein CASSPGQGQVAEAFF.

The CDR3 nucleotides are TGTGCCAGCAGTGACAGGAACTCTGGAAACACCATATATTTT. It is translated as CASSDRNSGNTIYF. The genes are TRBV7-2 and TRBJ1-3, with a possible D match to TRBD1 (6 bases). Trimming removed 6 bases from V and 0 bases from J, with 9 bases in between. The CDR3 has 14 amino acids. The germline gives CDR1 SGHTA, CDR2 FQGNSA.

The chain employs TRBV29-1 and TRBJ1-5; D uncertain. The CDR3 sequence is 12 residues long. Germline CDR1 and CDR2: SQVTM and ANQGSEA. The V gene lost 4 bases and the J gene lost 2 bases, with 6 bases spanning the gap. CDR3 amino acids: CSVVTGNQPQHF. CDR3 nucleotide sequence: TGCAGCGTTGTCACAGGCAATCAGCCCCAGCATTTT.

V usage is TRBV10-2 and J usage is TRBJ2-5; perhaps TRBD1 as D (5 bases). CDR3 length: 14 amino acids. Trimming cost V 6 bases and J 4 bases, with 15 bases left between them. Germline V gene data show CDR1 as WSHSY and CDR2 as SAAADI. CDR3 nucleotides: TGCGCCAGCAGACCTTCAGGGTCGGGAGAGACCCAGTACTTC. This codes for CASRPSGSGETQYF.